This T cell receptor (beta chain) was identified in a study of blood T cell repertoires in COVID-19. Across the study: COVID-19 samples from acute and convalescent phases originated in the United States, Italy and Spain. Sample material is recorded as cDNA or gDNA derived from T cells, B-cell-depleted T cells, or PBMCs.

This CDR3 spans 15 amino acids. Germline values: CDR1 SGHAT, CDR2 FQDESV (reference sequence). The junction had 1 base not matched to a gene; V was cut back by 1 base and J by 4 bases. Per the original methods: The authors estimated nucleated cell counts from reference gene primer amplification. Sequencing was performed with immunoSEQ multiplex PCR; in TCRdb, only in-frame clones are kept and a portion is missing. V and J calls and clone size are those listed in that table; D and trimming were worked out from the DNA. The repertoire consists of around 260,000 clones, with approximately 90% occurring once and the leading ten covering about 4.1%. This clone was observed once.

The rearrangement joins TRBV11-1 to TRBJ2-1, with 10 bases lining up with TRBD1. The sequenced material came from peripheral blood. The clonotype originates from a man in his sixties who had recovered from COVID-19. This CDR3 reads CASSLGDRGYNEQFF. CDR3 nucleotide sequence: TGTGCCAGCAGCTTAGGGGACAGGGGTTACAATGAGCAGTTCTTC.